This T cell receptor beta chain appears in the sequencing data of a study of human T cells and chemical hapten exposure. The time point is: patch test 3, about 24 weeks after DPC sensitization. The sample's treatment: therapeutic diphenylcyclopropenone sensitization with weekly scalp DPC. Someone pulled total RNA out of unfractionated whole blood. With 4 bases clipped from V and 1 base from J, the junction kept 15 bases outside the gene matches. CDR3 length: 19 residues. CDR1 MGHRA and CDR2 YSYEKL come from the germline V gene. TCRdb re-analysed the RACE reads in MiXCR, keeping a single row per CDR3 protein. Altogether about 160,000 distinct CDR3 sequences are present, approximately 30% being singletons, with the ten largest covering approximately 2.3%.

The material sequenced was whole blood, taken in connection with sensitization to the hapten diphenylcyclopropenone (DPC). V gene TRBV4-1 combines with J gene TRBJ2-1; 8 positions match TRBD2. This clonotype was obtained from a woman aged 18 to 35 with alopecia areata. Some clones in this sample may be carry-over from other donors' samples. CDR3 residues: CASSPSGTSKFGSYNEQFF. DNA for the CDR3: TGCGCCAGCAGCCCCAGCGGGACTAGTAAGTTCGGGTCCTACAATGAGCAGTTCTTC.